The subject of this entry is one T cell receptor (beta chain). Antigen specificity is unknown. Germline V gives CDR1 KGHSH, CDR2 LQKENI. The junction had 4 bases not matched to a gene; V was cut back by 1 base and J by 1 base. The CDR3 is 16 amino acids. The sample belongs to a study of PD-1 blockade in classical Hodgkin lymphoma. Notes on the study in general: Differences between repertoires have undefined causes, possibly disease activity or prior therapy.

The table came from immunoSEQ multiplex PCR; TCRdb's copy has only in-frame clones and leaves some out. The data show about 110,000 clones, nearly 90% seen once. Exposure to brentuximab vedotin varied, and each patient had relapsed following autologous stem cell transplantation. Complete response, partial response or progressive disease constituted the best response categories observed. The origin of this receptor is a human donor with classical Hodgkin lymphoma. Sequenced here: peripheral blood mononuclear cells (PBMCs), sampled before the second cycle of nivolumab. The chain employs TRBV18 and TRBJ1-1; 9 nucleotides agree with TRBD1. The CDR3 bases are TGTGCCAGCTCACCACTTAAGGGACAGGGGAACACTGAAGCTTTCTTT. It translates to CASSPLKGQGNTEAFF.